The next 26 T cell receptor beta chains were all read from a single sample in a study of blood T cell repertoires in COVID-19. Only in-frame clones appear in the TCRdb table, and some are missing; sequencing was by immunoSEQ multiplex PCR. The table shows approximately 400,000 clones, with roughly 90% occurring only once. Material: peripheral blood. Receptor source: a middle-aged man with acute or convalescent COVID-19.

The chain has TRBV29-1 and TRBJ1-5; 7 bases are a match to TRBD1. CDR1 is SQVTM and CDR2 is ANQGSEA in the germline V gene. V shed 4 bases and J 1 base; nucleotides not matched to a gene: 1. The CDR3 runs 13 residues. In nucleotides, the CDR3 is TGCAGCGTTGGGGACAGAAGCAATCAGCCCCAGCATTTT. This translates into CSVGDRSNQPQHF. Full variable domain (outside the CDR3, taken from reference TRBV29-1 and TRBJ1-5): SAVISQKPSRDICQRGTSLTIQCQVDSQVTMMFWYRQQPGQSLTLIATANQGSEATYESGFVIDKFPISRPNLTFSTLTVSNMSPEDSSIYLCSVGDRSNQPQHFGDGTRLSIL.

This sequence joins TRBV6-1 and TRBJ1-5; possible D gene TRBD1, 5 bases. The CDR3 consists of 18 residues. Per the germline V gene, CDR1 is MNHNS and CDR2 is SASEGT. V was shortened by 3 bases and J by 1 base, with 19 bases between the two germline ends. This chain's CDR3 is CASSDRRSGGTSNQPQHF. The CDR3 DNA reads as TGTGCCAGCAGTGATAGGAGGAGTGGGGGGACGAGCAATCAGCCCCAGCATTTT.

The J gene is TRBJ2-6, the V gene TRBV6-4; D gene uncertain. The CDR3 has 15 residues. Per germline, CDR1 MRHNA and CDR2 SNTAGT. Trimming stripped 0 bases from V and 0 bases from J, with 3 bases between. The CDR3 region has the DNA TGTGCCAGCAGTGACTCTAGCTCTGGGGCCAACGTCCTGACTTTC. Protein sequence: CASSDSSSGANVLTF.

The rearrangement uses TRBV7-3 and TRBJ1-5, with D perhaps TRBD1 (5 bases). This CDR3 has 14 amino acids. The germline V and J ends were trimmed by 5 bases and 5 bases, with 13 bases remaining between them. The germline V gene encodes CDR1 SGHTA and CDR2 FQGTGA. The CDR3 sequence: CASSPTGPHQPQHF. The CDR3 DNA reads as TGTGCCAGCAGCCCTACAGGCCCCCATCAGCCCCAGCATTTT.

The rearrangement uses TRBV6-1 and TRBJ2-1, with 7 bases that match TRBD1. CDR3 length: 16 residues. V shed 5 bases, J shed 6 bases, and the junction held 13 bases outside the gene matches. From germline, CDR1 is MNHNS and CDR2 SASEGT. The CDR3 sequence is CASSKVDRALGNEQFF. The CDR3 nucleotides read TGTGCCAGCAGTAAAGTAGACAGGGCTCTCGGCAATGAGCAGTTCTTC.

This clone appeared a single time. V and J are TRBV6-5 and TRBJ1-6, with D tentatively TRBD1 (6 bases). The CDR3 is made up of 13 amino acids. CDR1 and CDR2 from the germline V gene are MNHEY and SVGAGI. Trimming removed 7 bases from V and 8 bases from J, with 12 bases in between. CDR3 residues: CASNLQGHSPLHF. DNA of the CDR3: TGTGCCAGCAATTTACAGGGTCATTCACCCCTCCACTTT.

The genes are TRBV3-1 (or the pseudogene TRBV3-2) and TRBJ2-1; no clear D. Germline V gene data show CDR1 as LGHDT and CDR2 as YNNKEL (reference sequence). This CDR3 has 18 residues. V was cut by 3 bases and J by 1 base, with 19 bases left in between. The CDR3 bases are TGTGCCAGCAGCCAGTATGAGGATCCCTTGCGATCCTACAATGAGCAGTTCTTC. This sequence encodes CASSQYEDPLRSYNEQFF.

This chain connects TRBV5-1 to TRBJ1-6; 7 bases are a match to TRBD1. CDR1 and CDR2 (germline): SGHRS, YFSETQ. Unmatched junction bases numbered 7, after V lost 0 bases and J lost 7 bases. The CDR3 totals 16 residues. The CDR3 spells CASSLGGGDGNSPLHF. Here the CDR3 DNA reads TGCGCCAGCAGCTTGGGAGGGGGCGACGGCAATTCACCCCTCCACTTT.

This chain's CDR3 is CASSLDGSGVSPLHF. The CDR3 DNA reads as TGTGCCAGCAGCTTAGACGGGAGTGGGGTTTCACCCCTCCACTTT. The chain recombines TRBV7-9 with TRBJ1-6; no reliable D call. CDR1 and CDR2 from the germline V gene are SEHNR and FQNEAQ (reference sequence). Trimming removed 1 base from V and 9 bases from J, with 13 bases in between. The CDR3 runs 15 residues.

This sequence joins TRBV30 and TRBJ2-5; possibly TRBD1 for D (5 bases). The V gene lost 1 base and the J gene lost 4 bases, with 16 bases spanning the gap. This CDR3 is built from 15 residues. CDR1 and CDR2 from the germline V gene are GTSNPN and SVGIG (reference sequence). As DNA, the CDR3 is TGTGCCTGGAGTGGCTGGGGCGCCTTAAGAGAGACCCAGTACTTC. Protein product: CAWSGWGALRETQYF. Combining the CDR3 with reference TRBV30 and TRBJ2-5 gives the whole variable domain SQTIHQWPATLVQPVGSPLSLECTVEGTSNPNLYWYRQAAGRGLQLLFYSVGIGQISSEVPQNLSASRPQDRQFILSSKKLLLSDSGFYLCAWSGWGALRETQYFGPGTRLLVL.

The J gene is TRBJ1-2, the V gene TRBV12-3 or TRBV12-4; tentative D call: TRBD1 (6 bases). This CDR3 spans 13 amino acids. V gave up 2 bases and J gave up 8 bases, with 12 bases separating them. CDR3 protein: CASSLPDRSGYTF. The CDR3 DNA follows: TGTGCCAGCAGTTTACCCGACAGGAGCGGCTACACCTTC.

The chain recombines TRBV13 with TRBJ1-6; D perhaps matches TRBD1 (5 bases). Germline assignment: CDR1 PRHDT and CDR2 FYEKMQ (reference sequence). The CDR3 totals 13 residues. V was trimmed by 3 bases and J by 7 bases, leaving 7 bases between them. The CDR3 nucleotides are TGTGCCAGCAGCTTGGGGGGGAATTCACCCCTCCACTTT. Translation: CASSLGGNSPLHF.

Comment on this clone: Other nucleotide sequences from this sample produce the same CDR3. The J gene is TRBJ1-2, the V gene TRBV9, with a tentative D call TRBD1 (5 bases). This CDR3 spans 15 amino acids. V was shortened by 0 bases and J by 0 bases, with 9 bases between the two germline ends. Germline CDR1 reads SGDLS; CDR2 reads YYNGEE. The CDR3 loop is CASSVDPGANYGYTF. The CDR3 region has the DNA TGTGCCAGCAGCGTAGATCCGGGGGCTAACTATGGCTACACCTTC. Full variable domain (remainder filled in from reference TRBV9 and TRBJ1-2): DSGVTQTPKHLITATGQRVTLRCSPRSGDLSVYWYQQSLDQGLQFLIQYYNGEERAKGNILERFSAQQFPDLHSELNLSSLELGDSALYFCASSVDPGANYGYTFGSGTRLTVV.

This chain joins TRBV4-2 and TRBJ2-5, with TRBD2 identical over 11 bases. CDR1 LGHNA and CDR2 YNFKEQ come from the germline V gene. CDR3 size: 18 residues. The J segment lost 5 bases and the V segment lost 1 base, leaving 12 bases of the junction unmatched. The CDR3 nucleotides read TGTGCCAGCAGCCAAGGGGCCCGACTAGCGGGGCTGGGGGAGACCCAGTACTTC. Amino acids: CASSQGARLAGLGETQYF.

This chain uses TRBV7-3 with TRBJ2-3, with 12 positions matching TRBD2. CDR1 SGHTA and CDR2 FQGTGA come from the germline V gene. V was clipped by 5 bases and J by 4 bases; unmatched bases: 4. The CDR3 spans 15 residues. The CDR3 protein is CASSQLAGGADTQYF. The CDR3 DNA reads as TGTGCCAGCAGCCAACTAGCGGGAGGCGCAGATACGCAGTATTTT.

The table lists this clone with a count of one. Other DNA sequences within the sample encode an identical CDR3. The CDR3 sequence is CASSYSRGPGGYTF. In nucleotides, the CDR3 is TGTGCCAGCAGTTACTCTAGGGGTCCGGGTGGCTACACCTTC. This chain uses TRBV6-5 with TRBJ1-2; the D gene is possibly TRBD1 (5 bases). Per germline, CDR1 MNHEY and CDR2 SVGAGI. The CDR3 extends over 14 amino acids. The V end was cut by 0 bases, the J end by 7 bases, with 12 bases between.

The CDR3, as DNA: TGCGCCAGCAGCCAAGATGACACTAGCGGGAACTACGAGCAGTACTTC. It specifies CASSQDDTSGNYEQYF. The rearrangement joins TRBV4-1 to TRBJ2-7, with TRBD2 matching 10 bases. CDR3 size: 16 residues. Germline CDR1 and CDR2: MGHRA and YSYEKL. Losses at the gene ends were 0 bases for V and 3 bases for J; bases not matched to a gene: 5.

The J gene is TRBJ1-1, the V gene TRBV4-1; TRBD1 aligns across 7 bases. The CDR3 is 15 amino acids. Germline trimming cut 2 bases from V and 8 bases from J; bases unmatched to any gene: 11. CDR1 and CDR2 from the germline V gene are MGHRA and YSYEKL. CDR3 coding DNA: TGCGCCAGCAGCCAACCTAGAACAGGGGATCGGGAAGCTTTCTTT. This sequence encodes CASSQPRTGDREAFF.

This clone came up a few times. The CDR3 DNA follows: TGTGCCAGCAGTATCATAGCGGGCTACGAGCAGTACTTC. Amino acid sequence: CASSIIAGYEQYF. The chain carries TRBV28 and TRBJ2-7; 7 bases are a match to TRBD2. This CDR3 has 13 amino acids. CDR1 is MDHEN, CDR2 SYDVKM, per germline. V lost 5 bases to trimming and J lost 3 bases; unmatched junction nucleotides: 4.

The chain recombines TRBV10-2 with TRBJ1-5; TRBD1 matches at 9 bases. From germline, CDR1 is WSHSY and CDR2 SAAADI. This CDR3 comprises 15 residues. Losses at the gene ends were 5 bases for V and 6 bases for J; bases not matched to a gene: 8. The CDR3 bases are TGCGCCAGCAGTAAAACAGGGGGCGAAGGTCAGCCCCAGCATTTT. Translating it yields CASSKTGGEGQPQHF.

The CDR3 reads CASRDTGSSYNEQFF. In DNA, the CDR3 is TGCGCCAGCAGAGACACAGGGAGCTCCTACAATGAGCAGTTCTTC. The chain employs TRBV5-1 and TRBJ2-1; possible D gene TRBD1, 6 bases. V was pared by 5 bases and J by 0 bases, with 12 bases between. In germline, CDR1 is SGHRS, CDR2 YFSETQ. The CDR3 consists of 15 residues.

This chain uses TRBV7-9 with TRBJ2-1; D remains unclear. The V and J ends lost 8 bases and 10 bases respectively, with 12 bases between them. The CDR3 spans 11 residues. CDR1 and CDR2 (germline): SEHNR, FQNEAQ (reference sequence). The CDR3 nucleotides are TGTGCCAGCCGCGCATCCAGGGAGCAGTTCTTC. Translating gives CASRASREQFF.

The V call is TRBV2, the J call TRBJ1-3; D gene unclear. The CDR3 contains 14 residues. Trimming left V 3 bases short and J 2 bases short, with 8 bases between. Germline values: CDR1 SNHLY, CDR2 FYNNEI. The CDR3 bases are TGTGCCAGCAGTGAGAGGGAGGCTGGAAACACCATATATTTT. It is translated as CASSEREAGNTIYF.

About this clone itself: The same CDR3 can be traced to other DNA sequences in this sample. The chain links TRBV12-3 or TRBV12-4 to TRBJ1-1; possible D gene TRBD1, 5 bases. Trimming cost V 5 bases and J 5 bases, with 6 bases left between them. The CDR3 loop spans 11 amino acids. CDR3 nucleotide sequence: TGTGCCAGCAGTCAGGGAACTGAAGCTTTCTTT. Amino acids: CASSQGTEAFF.

The V and J genes are TRBV4-2 and TRBJ1-1; 8 bases align to TRBD1. V shed 5 bases and J 1 base; nucleotides not matched to a gene: 9. Germline CDR1 LGHNA, CDR2 YNFKEQ. This CDR3 contains 16 residues. For the CDR3, the DNA is TGTGCCAGCAGCTACACGACAGGGGCCGGGAACACTGAAGCTTTCTTT. It is translated as CASSYTTGAGNTEAFF.

The CDR3 region has the DNA TGTGCCAGCAGCGCCGGGGACAGGCCCGACCAAGAGACCCAGTACTTC. Protein sequence: CASSAGDRPDQETQYF. V is TRBV9 and J is TRBJ2-5, with 8 bases aligning to TRBD1. V shed 3 bases, J shed 0 bases, and the junction held 7 bases outside the gene matches. The CDR3 has 16 amino acids. Germline V gene data show CDR1 as SGDLS and CDR2 as YYNGEE.